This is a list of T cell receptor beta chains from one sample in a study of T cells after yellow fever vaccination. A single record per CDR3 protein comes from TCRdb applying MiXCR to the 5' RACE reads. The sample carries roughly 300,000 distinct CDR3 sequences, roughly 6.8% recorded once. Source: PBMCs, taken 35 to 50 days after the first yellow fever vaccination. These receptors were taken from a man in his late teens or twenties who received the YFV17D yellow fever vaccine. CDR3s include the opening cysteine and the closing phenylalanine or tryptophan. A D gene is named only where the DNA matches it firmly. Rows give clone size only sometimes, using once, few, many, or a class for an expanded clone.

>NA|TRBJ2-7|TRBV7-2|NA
TGTGCCAGCAGCCTCGTCGGGCAAGGACACTACGAGCAGTACTTC
CASSLVGQGHYEQYF
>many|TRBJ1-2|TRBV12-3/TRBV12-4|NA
TGCGCCAGCAGCCCGGGGACGGACTATGGCTACACCTTC
CASSPGTDYGYTF
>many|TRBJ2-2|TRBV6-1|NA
TGTGCCAGCAGTCCCTCTGGCTTAGCTGGGGAGCTGTTTTTT
CASSPSGLAGELFF
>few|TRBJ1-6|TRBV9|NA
TGTGCCAGCGCGGGGGTGGTCGGGGTCCCCCTCCACTTT
CASAGVVGVPLHF
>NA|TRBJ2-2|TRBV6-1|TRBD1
TGTGCCAGCAGGTGGACAGGGGTGAACACCGGGGAGCTGTTTTTT
CASRWTGVNTGELFF
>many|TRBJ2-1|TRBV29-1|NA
TGCAGCGTTGAACAAGGGGTGTCCTACAATGAGCAGTTCTTC
CSVEQGVSYNEQFF
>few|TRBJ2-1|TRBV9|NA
TGTGCCAGCAGCCCCCGAGGGGGGACACGAGATTCCTACAATGAGCAGTTCTTC
CASSPRGGTRDSYNEQFF
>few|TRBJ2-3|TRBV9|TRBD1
TGTGCCAGCAGACCCGGACAGGGGATGGCAGATACGCAGTATTTT
CASRPGQGMADTQYF
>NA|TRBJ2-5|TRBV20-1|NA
TGCAGTGCCCTTGACTGGGAGACCCAGTACTTC
CSALDWETQYF
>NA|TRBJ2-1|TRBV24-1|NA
TGTGCCACCAGTGACGCCAGGGGTCTTGAGCAGTTCTTC
CATSDARGLEQFF
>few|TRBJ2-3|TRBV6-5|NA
TGTGCCAGCAGTTACCCCTCCAAGGAGCGGTACACAGATACGCAGTATTTT
CASSYPSKERYTDTQYF
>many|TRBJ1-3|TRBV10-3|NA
TGTGCCACCCGCCCAAGAATCGGGAACACCATATATTTT
CATRPRIGNTIYF